This T cell receptor (beta chain) originates from a study of cytomegalovirus exposure and HLA in healthy donors. The PCR made use of 60 Vbeta and 13 Jbeta primers. Sequencing used immunoSEQ multiplex PCR; TCRdb keeps in-frame clones, though not all of them. The profile shows approximately 74,000 clones, roughly 76% of them singletons. Germline V gene data show CDR1 as LNHNV and CDR2 as YYDKDF (reference sequence). V was trimmed by 2 bases and J by 2 bases, leaving 16 bases between them. The CDR3 is 16 residues long. The chain carries TRBV15 and TRBJ2-7; D may be TRBD1 (6 bases). The receptor was isolated from a man aged 60-69 years in good health and CMV-seropositive. Sequencing was done on a sample of PBMCs. The CDR3 is CATSRTRTGSAYEQYF. The CDR3 nucleotides read TGTGCCACCAGCAGAACCCGTACAGGGTCGGCCTACGAGCAGTACTTC.